The T cell receptor (beta chain) under discussion was sequenced for a study of regulatory T cells in long-lasting Graves disease. Time point in this sample: newly diagnosed GD, antithyroid drugs for less than 3 months. Following extraction of RNA from PBMCs, that RNA was used to make the TCR library. The count of this clonotype is one. J gave up 7 bases and V 0 bases, and 6 bases lay outside the gene matches. This CDR3 is built from 16 residues. Germline assignment: CDR1 SGHTA and CDR2 FQGTGA. Building of the TCR beta libraries involved iRepertoire HTBI primers and Arm-PCR of CDR3 regions. TCRdb reprocessed the multiplex PCR reads with MiXCR, giving one entry per CDR3 protein. The table lists roughly 560,000 distinct CDR3 sequences, 9.5% to 15% of them singletons. The data were also submitted as part of a second study, on T cells in Graves' hyperthyroidism and ophthalmopathy.

The sequence was obtained from a woman aged 25 to 39 with Graves disease. The V gene is TRBV7-3, the J gene TRBJ2-7, with TRBD2 matching over 13 bases. The sample consisted of peripheral blood mononuclear cells (PBMCs), taken at new diagnosis, from a patient treated with antithyroid drugs. The CDR3 is CASSLTLAGGPGEQYF. Here the CDR3 DNA reads TGTGCCAGCAGCTTAACACTAGCGGGAGGGCCGGGTGAGCAGTACTTC.